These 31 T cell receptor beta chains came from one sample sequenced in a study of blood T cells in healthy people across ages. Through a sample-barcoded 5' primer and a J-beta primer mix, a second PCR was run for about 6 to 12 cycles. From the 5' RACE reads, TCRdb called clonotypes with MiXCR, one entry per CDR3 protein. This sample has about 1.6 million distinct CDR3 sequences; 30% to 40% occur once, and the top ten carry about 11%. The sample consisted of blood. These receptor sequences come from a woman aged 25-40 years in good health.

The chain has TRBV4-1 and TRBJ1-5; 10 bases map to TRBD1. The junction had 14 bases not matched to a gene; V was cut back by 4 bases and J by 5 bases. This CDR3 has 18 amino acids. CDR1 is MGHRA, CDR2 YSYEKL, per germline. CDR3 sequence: CASSLTARDRGRDQPQHF. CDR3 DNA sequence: TGCGCCAGCAGCCTCACGGCCCGGGACAGGGGAAGGGATCAGCCCCAGCATTTT.

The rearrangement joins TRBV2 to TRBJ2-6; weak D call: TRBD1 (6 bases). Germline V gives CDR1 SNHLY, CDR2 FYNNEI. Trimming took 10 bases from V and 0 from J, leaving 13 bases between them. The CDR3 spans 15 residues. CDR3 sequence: CATTGHYSGANVLTF. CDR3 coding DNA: TGTGCCACAACGGGACACTACTCTGGGGCCAACGTCCTGACTTTC.

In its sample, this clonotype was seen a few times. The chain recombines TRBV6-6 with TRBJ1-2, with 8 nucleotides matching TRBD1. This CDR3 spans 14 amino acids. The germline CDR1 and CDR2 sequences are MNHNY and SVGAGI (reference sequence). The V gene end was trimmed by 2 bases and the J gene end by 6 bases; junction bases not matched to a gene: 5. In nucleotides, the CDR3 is TGTGCCAGCAGTTACGGGGCAGGGGGCGATGGCTACACCTTC. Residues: CASSYGAGGDGYTF.

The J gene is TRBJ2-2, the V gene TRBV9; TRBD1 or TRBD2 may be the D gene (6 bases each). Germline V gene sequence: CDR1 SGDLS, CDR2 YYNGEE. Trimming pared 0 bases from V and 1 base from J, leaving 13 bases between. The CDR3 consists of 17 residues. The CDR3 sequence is CASSVVGGRRNTGELFF. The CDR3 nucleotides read TGTGCCAGCAGCGTAGTAGGGGGGCGACGGAACACCGGGGAGCTGTTTTTT.

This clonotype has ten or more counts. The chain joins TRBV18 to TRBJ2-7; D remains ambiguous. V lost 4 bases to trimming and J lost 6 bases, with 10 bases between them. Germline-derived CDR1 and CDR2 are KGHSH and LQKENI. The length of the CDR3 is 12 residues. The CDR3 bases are TGTGCCAGCTCACTCTCCGATGGCGAGCAGTACTTC. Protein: CASSLSDGEQYF. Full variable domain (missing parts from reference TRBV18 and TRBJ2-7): NAGVMQNPRHLVRRRGQEARLRCSPMKGHSHVYWYRQLPEEGLKFMVYLQKENIIDESGMPKERFSAEFPKEGPSILRIQQVVRGDSAAYFCASSLSDGEQYFGPGTRLTVT.

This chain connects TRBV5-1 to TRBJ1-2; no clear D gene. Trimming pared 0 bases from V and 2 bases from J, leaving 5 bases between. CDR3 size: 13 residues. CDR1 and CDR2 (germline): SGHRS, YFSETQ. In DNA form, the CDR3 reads TGCGCCAGCAGCTTGGTAGGGAACTATGGCTACACCTTC. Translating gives CASSLVGNYGYTF.

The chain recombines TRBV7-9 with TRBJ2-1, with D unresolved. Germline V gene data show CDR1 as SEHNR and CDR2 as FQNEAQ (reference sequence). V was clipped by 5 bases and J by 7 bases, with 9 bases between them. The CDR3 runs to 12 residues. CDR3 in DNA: TGTGCCAGCAGCAACCTCGGGAATGAGCAGTTCTTC. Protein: CASSNLGNEQFF.

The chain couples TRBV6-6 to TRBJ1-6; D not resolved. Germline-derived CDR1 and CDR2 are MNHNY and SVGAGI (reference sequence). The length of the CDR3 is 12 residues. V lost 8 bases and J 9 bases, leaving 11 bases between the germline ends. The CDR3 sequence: CASAGSGSPLHF. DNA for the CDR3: TGTGCCAGCGCAGGAAGTGGTTCACCCCTCCACTTT.

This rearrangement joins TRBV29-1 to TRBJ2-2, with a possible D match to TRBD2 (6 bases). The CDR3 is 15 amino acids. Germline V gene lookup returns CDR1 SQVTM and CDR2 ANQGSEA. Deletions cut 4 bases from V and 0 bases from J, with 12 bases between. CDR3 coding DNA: TGCAGCGTTGTGGCGGGGCTCGCGAACACCGGGGAGCTGTTTTTT. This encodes CSVVAGLANTGELFF.

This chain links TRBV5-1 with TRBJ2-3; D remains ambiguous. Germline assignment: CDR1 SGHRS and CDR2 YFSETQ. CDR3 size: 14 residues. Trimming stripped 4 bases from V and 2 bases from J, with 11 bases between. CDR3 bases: TGCGCCAGCAGCACTCAGTCATACACAGATACGCAGTATTTT. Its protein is CASSTQSYTDTQYF.

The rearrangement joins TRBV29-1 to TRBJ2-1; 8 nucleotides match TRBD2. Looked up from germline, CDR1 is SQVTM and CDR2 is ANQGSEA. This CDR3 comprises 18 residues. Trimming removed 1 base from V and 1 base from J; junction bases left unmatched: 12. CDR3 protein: CSVEVQVKREGSYNEQFF. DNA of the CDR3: TGCAGCGTTGAAGTTCAGGTGAAACGGGAGGGATCCTACAATGAGCAGTTCTTC.

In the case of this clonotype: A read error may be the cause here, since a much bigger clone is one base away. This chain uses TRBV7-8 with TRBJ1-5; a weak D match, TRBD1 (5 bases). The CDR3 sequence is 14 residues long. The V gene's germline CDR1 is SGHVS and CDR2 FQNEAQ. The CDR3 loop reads CAAGGDHSNRPQHF. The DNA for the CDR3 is TGTGCGGCGGGGGGTGACCATAGCAATCGGCCCCAGCATTTT. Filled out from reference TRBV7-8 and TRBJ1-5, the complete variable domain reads GAGVSQSPRYKVAKRGQDVALRCDPISGHVSLFWYQQALGQGPEFLTYFQNEAQLDKSGLPSDRFFAERPEGSVSTLKIQRTQQEDSAVYLCAAGGDHSNRPQHFGDGTRLSIL.

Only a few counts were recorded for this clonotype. The CDR3 DNA is TGCGCCAGCAGCTTGGCACAGGGAACTGATATCACAGATACGCAGTATTTT. It is translated as CASSLAQGTDITDTQYF. The genes are TRBV5-1 and TRBJ2-3; tentatively, D is TRBD1 (6 bases). Trimming left V 0 bases short and J 2 bases short, with 16 bases between. The CDR3 has 17 amino acids. Germline CDR1 reads SGHRS; CDR2 reads YFSETQ.

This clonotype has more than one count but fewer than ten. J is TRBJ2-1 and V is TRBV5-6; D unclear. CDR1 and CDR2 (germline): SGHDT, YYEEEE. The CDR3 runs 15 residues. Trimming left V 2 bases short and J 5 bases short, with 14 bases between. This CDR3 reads CASSLWVKTHNEQFF. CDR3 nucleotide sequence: TGTGCCAGCAGCTTATGGGTCAAAACTCACAATGAGCAGTTCTTC.

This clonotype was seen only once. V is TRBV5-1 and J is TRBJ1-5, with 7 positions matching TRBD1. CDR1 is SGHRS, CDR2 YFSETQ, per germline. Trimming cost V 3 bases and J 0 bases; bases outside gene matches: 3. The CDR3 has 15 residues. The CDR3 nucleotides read TGCGCCAGCAGCTCGACAGGGCATAGCAATCAGCCCCAGCATTTT. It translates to CASSSTGHSNQPQHF.

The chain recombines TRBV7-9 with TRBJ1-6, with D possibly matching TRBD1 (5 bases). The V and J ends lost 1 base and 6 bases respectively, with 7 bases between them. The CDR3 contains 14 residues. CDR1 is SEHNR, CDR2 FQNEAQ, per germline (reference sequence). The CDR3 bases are TGTGCCAGCAGCTTAGAGCAGGGTAATTCACCCCTCCACTTT. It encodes CASSLEQGNSPLHF.

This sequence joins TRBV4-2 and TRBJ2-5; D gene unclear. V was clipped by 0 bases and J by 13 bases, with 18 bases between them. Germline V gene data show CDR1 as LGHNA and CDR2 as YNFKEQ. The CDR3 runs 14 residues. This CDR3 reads CASSQERTTYERYF. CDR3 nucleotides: TGTGCCAGCAGCCAAGAACGGACCACCTACGAGCGGTACTTC.

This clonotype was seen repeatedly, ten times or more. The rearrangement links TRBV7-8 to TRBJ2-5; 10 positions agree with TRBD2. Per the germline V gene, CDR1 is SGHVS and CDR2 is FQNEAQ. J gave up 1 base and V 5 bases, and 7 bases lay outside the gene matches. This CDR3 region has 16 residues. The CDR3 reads CASSPGLAVTQETQYF. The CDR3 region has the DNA TGTGCCAGCAGCCCCGGACTAGCGGTTACCCAAGAGACCCAGTACTTC.

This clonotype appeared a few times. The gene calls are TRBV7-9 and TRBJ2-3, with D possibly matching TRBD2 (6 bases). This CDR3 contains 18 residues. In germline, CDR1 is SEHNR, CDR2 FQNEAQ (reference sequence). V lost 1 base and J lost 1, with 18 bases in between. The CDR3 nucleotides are TGTGCCAGCAGCTTAGACCCCCGGAGGGTCGTGGGCACAGATACGCAGTATTTT. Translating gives CASSLDPRRVVGTDTQYF.

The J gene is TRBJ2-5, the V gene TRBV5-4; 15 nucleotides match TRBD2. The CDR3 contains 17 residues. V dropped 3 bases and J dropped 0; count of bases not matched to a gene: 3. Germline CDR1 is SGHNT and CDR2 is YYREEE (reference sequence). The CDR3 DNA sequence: TGTGCCAGCAGCTCGGGGACTAGCGGGAGGAACCAAGAGACCCAGTACTTC. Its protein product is CASSSGTSGRNQETQYF.

The CDR3 loop reads CSARALGGGSADTQYF. Here the CDR3 DNA reads TGCAGTGCTAGAGCCCTCGGCGGGGGCAGCGCAGATACGCAGTATTTT. This chain connects TRBV20-1 to TRBJ2-3, with D maybe TRBD2 (7 bases). V was clipped by 1 base and J by 4 bases, with 18 bases between them. Germline CDR1 reads DFQATT; CDR2 reads SNEGSKA (reference sequence). CDR3 length: 16 residues.

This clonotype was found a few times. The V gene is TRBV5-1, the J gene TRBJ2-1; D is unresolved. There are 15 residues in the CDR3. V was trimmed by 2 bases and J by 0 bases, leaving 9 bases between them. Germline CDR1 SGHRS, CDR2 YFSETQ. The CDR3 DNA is TGCGCCAGCAGCTTTTATAGGAGCTCCTACAATGAGCAGTTCTTC. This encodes CASSFYRSSYNEQFF.

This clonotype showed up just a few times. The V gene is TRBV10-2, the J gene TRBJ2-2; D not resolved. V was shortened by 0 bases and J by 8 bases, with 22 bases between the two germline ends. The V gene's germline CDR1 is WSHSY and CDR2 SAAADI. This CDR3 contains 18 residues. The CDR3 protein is CASSESGLAFRRKGELFF. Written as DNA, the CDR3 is TGCGCCAGCAGTGAGTCGGGTTTGGCCTTCAGGCGGAAGGGGGAGCTGTTTTTT.

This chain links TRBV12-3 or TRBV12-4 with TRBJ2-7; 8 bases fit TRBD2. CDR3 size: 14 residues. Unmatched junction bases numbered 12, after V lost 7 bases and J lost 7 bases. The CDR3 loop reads CASTFGGAPGEQYF. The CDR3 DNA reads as TGTGCCAGCACCTTCGGGGGGGCACCGGGAGAGCAGTACTTC.

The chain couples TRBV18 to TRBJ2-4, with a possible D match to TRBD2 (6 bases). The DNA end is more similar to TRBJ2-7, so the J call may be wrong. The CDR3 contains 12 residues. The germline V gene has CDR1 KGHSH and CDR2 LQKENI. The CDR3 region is CASSIDGGEQYF. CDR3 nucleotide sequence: TGTGCCAGCTCAATTGACGGGGGCGAGCAGTACTTC.

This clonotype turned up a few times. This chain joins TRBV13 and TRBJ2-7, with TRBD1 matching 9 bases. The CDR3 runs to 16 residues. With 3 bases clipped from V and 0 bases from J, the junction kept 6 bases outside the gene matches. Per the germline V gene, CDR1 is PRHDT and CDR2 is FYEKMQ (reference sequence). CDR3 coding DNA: TGTGCCAGCAGCTTCGCCGGGACAGGGATCTCCTACGAGCAGTACTTC. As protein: CASSFAGTGISYEQYF. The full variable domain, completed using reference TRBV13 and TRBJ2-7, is AAGVIQSPRHLIKEKRETATLKCYPIPRHDTVYWYQQGPGQDPQFLISFYEKMQSDKGSIPDRFSAQQFSDYHSELNMSSLELGDSALYFCASSFAGTGISYEQYFGPGTRLTVT.

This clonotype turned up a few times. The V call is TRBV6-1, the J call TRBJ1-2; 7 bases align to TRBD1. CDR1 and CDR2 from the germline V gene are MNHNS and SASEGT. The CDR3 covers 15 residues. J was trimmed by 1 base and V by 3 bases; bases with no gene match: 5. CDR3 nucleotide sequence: TGTGCCAGCAGTGACGACAGGGTGGGTAACTATGGCTACACCTTC. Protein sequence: CASSDDRVGNYGYTF.

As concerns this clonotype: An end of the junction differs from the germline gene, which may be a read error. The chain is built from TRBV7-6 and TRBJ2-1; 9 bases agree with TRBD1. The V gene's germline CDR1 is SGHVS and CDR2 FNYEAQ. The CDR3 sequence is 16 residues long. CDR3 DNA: TGTACCAGCAGCTCCACAGGGGGCTCGTCCTACAATGAGCGGTTCTTC. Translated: CTSSSTGGSSYNERFF. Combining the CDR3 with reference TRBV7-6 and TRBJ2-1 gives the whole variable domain GAGVSQSPRYKVTKRGQDVALRCDPISGHVSLYWYRQALGQGPEFLTYFNYEAQQDKSGLPNDRFSAERPEGSISTLTIQRTEQRDSAMYRCTSSSTGGSSYNERFFGPGTRLTVL.

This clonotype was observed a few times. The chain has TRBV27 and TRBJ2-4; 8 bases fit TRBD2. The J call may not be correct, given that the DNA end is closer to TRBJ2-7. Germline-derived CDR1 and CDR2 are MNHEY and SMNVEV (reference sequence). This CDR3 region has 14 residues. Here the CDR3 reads CASSWSGRAGEQYF. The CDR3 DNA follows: TGTGCCAGCAGTTGGAGCGGGAGAGCGGGCGAGCAGTACTTC.

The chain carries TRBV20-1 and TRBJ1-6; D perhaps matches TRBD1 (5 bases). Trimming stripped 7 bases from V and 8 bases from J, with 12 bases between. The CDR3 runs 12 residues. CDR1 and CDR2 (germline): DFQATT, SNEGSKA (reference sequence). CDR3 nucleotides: TGCAGTGTAAGACAGACTCATTCACCCCTCCACTTT. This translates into CSVRQTHSPLHF.

CDR3 region: CAWSHPGRQKKETQYF. The CDR3 DNA reads TGTGCCTGGAGCCACCCGGGACGGCAAAAAAAGGAGACCCAGTACTTC. The V gene is TRBV30, the J gene TRBJ2-5; either TRBD1 or TRBD2 may fit D (5 bases each). The CDR3 covers 16 residues. Germline assignment: CDR1 GTSNPN and CDR2 SVGIG (reference sequence). Trimming pared 3 bases from V and 5 bases from J, leaving 22 bases between.